A selection of T cell receptor beta chains follows, all from one sample in a study of beta chain features in type 1 diabetes. Clones were read by immunoSEQ multiplex PCR, and TCRdb kept only the in-frame ones, dropping some. The sample gives about 250,000 clones, over 12% of which show up once; around 0.026% is in the top ten. The sample comprised naive CD4+ T cells from blood. The receptors originated from a woman in her 40s in good health. Each CDR3 is given with its conserved first and last residue. Fields, in order: V gene, J gene, clone size, D gene, CDR3 DNA, CDR3 protein. D genes are given only for firm matches. Clone size is stated in some rows and not others, as once, few, many or a class when expanded.

TRBV7-2	TRBJ2-1	few	TRBD1	TGTGCCAGCAGCACGGACAGGGCATCCTACAATGAGCAGTTCTTC	CASSTDRASYNEQFF
TRBV6-5	TRBJ2-1	.	.	TGTGCCGCCCGGACGGTGGGGCCACGCAATGAGCAGTTCTTC	CAARTVGPRNEQFF
TRBV5-1	TRBJ2-5	few	TRBD2	TGCGCCAGCAGCTTGGCGGGGGGGACGAGGGAGACCCAGTACTTC	CASSLAGGTRETQYF
TRBV7-2	TRBJ2-2	few	.	TGTGCCAGCAGTCTAGTGATAGGACAGCCGAACACCGGGGAGCTGTTTTTT	CASSLVIGQPNTGELFF
TRBV6-1	TRBJ2-7	few	TRBD1	TGTGCCAGCAGACGAACGACGGACAGGGCGTACGAGCAGTACTTC	CASRRTTDRAYEQYF
TRBV6-5	TRBJ2-7	.	.	TGTGCCAGCAGTTACTCGACTCCGAACTCCCACGAGCAGTACTTC	CASSYSTPNSHEQYF
TRBV6-5	TRBJ2-2	.	TRBD2	TGTGCCAGCAGCCACGGGGGGGCTCGGACCGGGGAGCTGTTTTTT	CASSHGGARTGELFF
TRBV10-3	TRBJ2-5	few	.	TGTGCCATCAGCCTCGGGGGAAACCAAGAGACCCAGTACTTC	CAISLGGNQETQYF
TRBV7-9	TRBJ2-2	.	.	TGTGCCAGCAGCTTATCCCAAGCGGCCGGGGAGCTGTTTTTT	CASSLSQAAGELFF
TRBV12-5	TRBJ1-2	.	.	TGTGCTAGTGGTTTGGTACTGTCTTCGGAGGTTCCCTCTAACTATGGCTACACCTTC	CASGLVLSSEVPSNYGYTF
TRBV4-1	TRBJ2-3	few	TRBD2	TGCGCCAGCAGCCAAGAAGGACTAGCGGGGGGCACAGATACGCAGTATTTT	CASSQEGLAGGTDTQYF
TRBV19	TRBJ2-7	few	TRBD1	TGTGCCAGTAGTATAGGCGGACAGGGGCCCTACTACGAGCAGTACTTC	CASSIGGQGPYYEQYF
TRBV21-1	TRBJ1-2	.	.	TGTGCCAGCAGTTCCGGGACAGGGTCCAACTATGGCTACACCTTC	CASSSGTGSNYGYTF
TRBV6-5	TRBJ2-3	.	TRBD2	TGTGCCAGCAAAGTCGGGGGGAGCACAGATACGCAGTATTTT	CASKVGGSTDTQYF
TRBV2	TRBJ2-7	.	.	TGTGCCAGCAGATTTAGGACCGGCGGGACAGCCTCCTACGAGCAGTACTTC	CASRFRTGGTASYEQYF
TRBV19	TRBJ1-2	few	.	TGTGCCAGTAGGATGGGAGGAGTCCATGGCTACACCTTC	CASRMGGVHGYTF
TRBV7-9	TRBJ2-1	few	.	TGTGCCAGCAGCTTGACTTACAATGAGCAGTTCTTC	CASSLTYNEQFF
TRBV19	TRBJ1-2	few	.	TGTGCTACAGGGCCCACACCTAACTATGGCTACACCTTC	CATGPTPNYGYTF
TRBV2	TRBJ2-2	few	TRBD1	TGTGCCAGCAACCCACAGGGGCCCGACGGGGAGCTGTTTTTT	CASNPQGPDGELFF
TRBV5-1	TRBJ1-1	.	.	TGCGCCAGCAGCTTGCAGGGGATGAACACTGAAGCTTTCTTT	CASSLQGMNTEAFF
TRBV7-9	TRBJ1-1	.	TRBD1	TGTGCCAGCAGCCTCGAGGGGGCGGCGGGCACTGAAGCTTTCTTT	CASSLEGAAGTEAFF
TRBV7-9	TRBJ2-5	.	.	TGTGCCAGCAGCCAAGAAGGGGGAAAGACCCAGTACTTC	CASSQEGGKTQYF
TRBV7-9	TRBJ1-6	few	.	TGTGCCAGCAGACCTACAGGGCATAATTCACCCCTCCACTTT	CASRPTGHNSPLHF
TRBV5-8	TRBJ2-1	.	TRBD2	TGTGCCAGCAGCTTGGAGGCTAGCGGGGGGAGCAATGAGCAGTTCTTC	CASSLEASGGSNEQFF
TRBV10-3	TRBJ2-1	few	TRBD1	TGTGCCATCAGTGAAGGGACAGGGTATGAGCAGTTCTTC	CAISEGTGYEQFF
TRBV29-1	TRBJ1-2	.	TRBD1	TGCAGCGTGGCCGGGGACAGTTTACAGATAAACTATGGCTACACCTTC	CSVAGDSLQINYGYTF
TRBV6-1	TRBJ2-3	once	.	TGTGCCAGCAGACTGTCAGGGGGGCGGGATACGCAGTATTTT	CASRLSGGRDTQYF
TRBV10-3	TRBJ2-1	few	.	TGTGCCATCAGTAGCCCCAGGGGCAATGAGCAGTTCTTC	CAISSPRGNEQFF
TRBV7-9	TRBJ2-2	.	TRBD2	TGTGCCAGCAGCACTGCGGGAGGAAGGACCGGGGAGCTGTTTTTT	CASSTAGGRTGELFF
TRBV7-2	TRBJ2-4	.	TRBD2	TGTGCCAGCAGCTCGTCTAGCGGGGGGAAAAACATTCAGTACTTC	CASSSSSGGKNIQYF
TRBV9	TRBJ2-5	.	TRBD2	TGTGCCAGCAGCGTAGAGATTGGGACTAGCGGGGGAGCAAAAGAGACCCAGTACTTC	CASSVEIGTSGGAKETQYF
TRBV5-4	TRBJ2-7	few	TRBD2	TGTGCCAGCAGCTGGAACCAGGGACTAAGCTACGAGCAGTACTTC	CASSWNQGLSYEQYF
TRBV2	TRBJ2-7	few	.	TGTGCCAGCAGTGAACAGGCCTACGAGCAGTACTTC	CASSEQAYEQYF
TRBV10-3	TRBJ2-2	few	TRBD2	TGTGCCATCAGTGAAGGGCTAGCGGGGGCTTTGAACACCGGGGAGCTGTTTTTT	CAISEGLAGALNTGELFF
TRBV7-6	TRBJ1-2	few	TRBD1	TGTGCCAGCAGCCCCACGTCGACAGGGGACTATGGCTACACCTTC	CASSPTSTGDYGYTF
TRBV25-1	TRBJ2-5	few	TRBD1	TGTGCCAGCAGTTTCGACAGGGGGCTTAGAGAGACCCAGTACTTC	CASSFDRGLRETQYF
TRBV6-6	TRBJ2-3	.	.	TGTGCCAGCAGTTACTCGTCTCAGGGAGGCGAAGATACGCAGTATTTT	CASSYSSQGGEDTQYF
TRBV11-2	TRBJ2-5	.	TRBD1	TGTGCCAGCAGCTCTAGGACAGGGGGTCGGGAGACCCAGTACTTC	CASSSRTGGRETQYF
TRBV13	TRBJ1-1	.	.	TGTGCCAGCAGCTTGGATCCCGGACAACACAATGAAGCTTTCTTT	CASSLDPGQHNEAFF
TRBV25-1	TRBJ1-6	few	TRBD1	TGTGCCAGCAGTGAAGGACAGGGTAGGAGAAATTCACCCCTCCACTTT	CASSEGQGRRNSPLHF
TRBV19	TRBJ2-7	few	.	TGTGCCAGCCGACAAGGGGGTGGAAACGAGCAGTACTTC	CASRQGGGNEQYF
TRBV27	TRBJ1-5	.	TRBD1	TGTGCCACGCACAAAGGACAGGGGGTTTTTCAGCCCCAGCATTTT	CATHKGQGVFQPQHF
TRBV11-3	TRBJ2-5	.	TRBD2	TGTGCCAGCAGCCCCGGACTAGCGGGACAAGAGACCCAGTACTTC	CASSPGLAGQETQYF
TRBV2	TRBJ1-1	.	TRBD1	TGTGCCAGCACATCCGACAGGGACACTGAAGCTTTCTTT	CASTSDRDTEAFF
TRBV5-4	TRBJ2-2	.	.	TGTGCCAGCAGCCCCCAGGGCAGTATGAACACCGGGGAGCTGTTTTTT	CASSPQGSMNTGELFF
TRBV2	TRBJ2-3	.	TRBD2	TGTGCCAGCAGAGGTCGGGCCCGGGGGGTCACAGATACGCAGTATTTT	CASRGRARGVTDTQYF
TRBV18	TRBJ2-1	few	TRBD1	TGTGCCAGCTCAGTCTCGGGGACAGACTACAATGAGCAGTTCTTC	CASSVSGTDYNEQFF